The 12 T cell receptor beta chains below all came from one sample that was sequenced in a study of cytomegalovirus exposure and HLA in healthy donors. Vbeta (60) and Jbeta (13) primers were used in the PCR. The assay was immunoSEQ multiplex PCR, and TCRdb's table has in-frame clones only and misses some. The sample yields 200,000 to 250,000 clones, more than 70% seen once. Sequenced: PBMCs. The receptors come from a human donor in good health.

This chain connects TRBV11-3 to TRBJ2-7; tentative D call: TRBD2 (7 bases). This CDR3 contains 16 residues. V lost 5 bases to trimming and J lost 2 bases, with 19 bases between them. Germline CDR1 and CDR2: SGHNT and YENEEA. The CDR3: CASSIGGTGRAYEQYF. The CDR3 DNA is TGTGCCAGCAGCATAGGGGGAACAGGGAGGGCCTACGAGCAGTACTTC.

Of note for this clone: The junction departs from the called germline gene at one end, perhaps through a read error. The CDR3, as DNA: TGTGCTAGCAGCCCCGGCCTAGCGGATACCTACGAGCAGTACTTC. Amino acids: CASSPGLADTYEQYF. V usage is TRBV7-7 and J usage is TRBJ2-7; TRBD2 aligns across 7 bases. CDR3 length: 15 amino acids. The germline CDR1 and CDR2 sequences are SSHAT and FNYEAQ (reference sequence).

J is TRBJ2-1 and V is TRBV19; 13 nucleotides align to TRBD2. Germline CDR1 LNHDA, CDR2 SQIVND (reference sequence). There are 17 residues in the CDR3. Losses at the gene ends were 2 bases for V and 6 bases for J; bases not matched to a gene: 7. As DNA, the CDR3 is TGTGCCAGTAGTATACTACTAGCGGGAGGGCCATCCAATGAGCAGTTCTTC. Its protein is CASSILLAGGPSNEQFF.

The chain combines TRBV7-8 with TRBJ1-1; the match to TRBD1 covers 8 bases. This CDR3 contains 13 residues. CDR1 and CDR2 (germline): SGHVS, FQNEAQ. V lost 2 bases to trimming and J lost 8 bases; unmatched junction nucleotides: 4. The CDR3 nucleotides are TGTGCCAGCAGCTTAACAGGGGACAGGGAAGCTTTCTTT. As protein: CASSLTGDREAFF. Complete variable domain (other parts from reference TRBV7-8 and TRBJ1-1): GAGVSQSPRYKVAKRGQDVALRCDPISGHVSLFWYQQALGQGPEFLTYFQNEAQLDKSGLPSDRFFAERPEGSVSTLKIQRTQQEDSAVYLCASSLTGDREAFFGQGTRLTVV.

The rearrangement links TRBV6-5 to TRBJ2-2, with a tentative D call TRBD2 (5 bases). The CDR3 is 14 amino acids. CDR1 is MNHEY and CDR2 is SVGAGI in the germline V gene. V was clipped by 7 bases and J by 2 bases, with 11 bases between them. The CDR3 DNA follows: TGTGCCAGCATGGAGGTCCAAAACACCGGGGAGCTGTTTTTT. Its translation is CASMEVQNTGELFF.

The chain uses TRBV27 and TRBJ1-6, with TRBD1 matching 8 bases. CDR1 is MNHEY and CDR2 is SMNVEV in the germline V gene (reference sequence). Trimming removed 1 base from V and 6 bases from J; junction bases left unmatched: 8. The CDR3 spans 17 residues. CDR3: CASSLLAPGQANSPLHF. Here the CDR3 DNA reads TGTGCCAGCAGTTTATTGGCTCCGGGACAGGCTAATTCACCCCTCCACTTT.

DNA for the CDR3: TGCGCCAGCAGCTTGTTGGGACAGAGTTCCTCTGGAAACACCATATATTTT. Translation gives CASSLLGQSSSGNTIYF. The chain links TRBV5-1 to TRBJ1-3, with 7 nucleotides matching TRBD1. Germline CDR1 and CDR2: SGHRS and YFSETQ. The V gene end was trimmed by 1 base and the J gene end by 0 bases; junction bases not matched to a gene: 7. The length of the CDR3 is 17 residues.

Notes on this clone: The same CDR3 arises from other DNA sequences in this sample as well. The V gene is TRBV11-3, the J gene TRBJ2-7, with 11 bases identical to TRBD2. Trimming took 6 bases from V and 4 from J; bases not matched to a gene: 8. This CDR3 region has 15 residues. From germline, CDR1 is SGHNT and CDR2 YENEEA. The CDR3 coding sequence is TGTGCCAGCAGTCTAGGGACTAGCGGACCGTACGAGCAGTACTTC. This gives the protein CASSLGTSGPYEQYF. Together with reference TRBV11-3 and TRBJ2-7, the CDR3 gives the full variable domain: EAGVVQSPRYKIIEKKQPVAFWCNPISGHNTLYWYLQNLGQGPELLIRYENEEAVDDSQLPKDRFSAERLKGVDSTLKIQPAELGDSAVYLCASSLGTSGPYEQYFGPGTRLTVT.

The chain is built from TRBV6-1 and TRBJ1-2; D uncertain. This CDR3 contains 13 residues. Germline CDR1 is MNHNS and CDR2 is SASEGT. Trimming stripped 8 bases from V and 4 bases from J, with 14 bases between. Here the CDR3 DNA reads TGTGCCAGCCTCGAGTCGACTATCTATGGCTACACCTTC. Protein sequence: CASLESTIYGYTF.

The DNA for the CDR3 is TGTGCCAGCCGGACTAGCATCGATGAGCAGTTCTTC. Protein: CASRTSIDEQFF. The chain couples TRBV11-2 to TRBJ2-1; 8 bases line up with TRBD2. V was clipped by 8 bases and J by 8 bases; unmatched bases: 5. This CDR3 comprises 12 residues. Germline V gene lookup returns CDR1 SGHAT and CDR2 FQNNGV.

This clone appeared once. The rearrangement joins TRBV7-2 to TRBJ2-7; 11 nucleotides agree with TRBD2. The CDR3 is 16 residues long. The trim removed 1 base at V and 0 bases at J, leaving 2 bases unmatched. Germline V gene data show CDR1 as SGHTA and CDR2 as FQGNSA. The CDR3 coding sequence is TGTGCCAGCAGCTTAGTCACTAGCGGGAGCTCCTACGAGCAGTACTTC. Translated, it gives CASSLVTSGSSYEQYF.

The V and J genes are TRBV13 and TRBJ2-5; D is perhaps TRBD2 (5 bases). Germline CDR1 PRHDT, CDR2 FYEKMQ (reference sequence). Trimming removed 5 bases at V and 3 bases at J, with 10 bases between. This CDR3 is built from 13 residues. CDR3 residues: CASSLRTEETQYF. The CDR3 bases are TGTGCCAGCAGCCTCCGGACTGAAGAGACCCAGTACTTC.